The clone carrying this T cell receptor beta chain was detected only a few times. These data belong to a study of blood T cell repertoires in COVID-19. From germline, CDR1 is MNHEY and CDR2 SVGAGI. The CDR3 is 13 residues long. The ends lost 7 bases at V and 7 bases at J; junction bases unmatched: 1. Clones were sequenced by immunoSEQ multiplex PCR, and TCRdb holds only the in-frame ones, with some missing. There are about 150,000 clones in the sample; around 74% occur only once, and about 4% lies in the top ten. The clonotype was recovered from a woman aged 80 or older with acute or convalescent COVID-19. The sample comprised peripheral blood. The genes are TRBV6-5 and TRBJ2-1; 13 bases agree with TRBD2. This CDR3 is CASMTSGRNEQFF. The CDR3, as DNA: TGTGCCAGCATGACTAGCGGGAGGAATGAGCAGTTCTTC.